The clone carrying this T cell receptor (beta chain) was seen repeatedly, ten times or more. Its specificity is unknown. This sample was included in a study of breast tumors, draining lymph nodes, adjacent tissues. Regarding the study as a whole: Tumor T cell lymph node origin was a supported hypothesis, not proven. The data were judged consistent with most tumor T cells coming from lymph node and expanding in tumor.

TCRdb re-derived calls from the multiplex PCR reads in MiXCR, one entry per CDR3 protein. The data hold 150,000 or so distinct CDR3 sequences, with 30% to 40% observed a single time. The lymph nodes were axillary draining lymph nodes from breast cancer patients. The CDR3 totals 14 residues. Germline V gives CDR1 SGHRS, CDR2 YFSETQ. J gave up 3 bases and V 3 bases, and 3 bases lay outside the gene matches. The sequence derives from a female donor with breast cancer. Some clones in this sample may be carry-over from other donors' samples. Sequencing was performed on axillary lymph node tissue. The chain combines TRBV5-1 with TRBJ2-1, with 7 bases fitting TRBD1. DNA for the CDR3: TGCGCCAGCAGCTCAGGGACAGTCTACAATGAGCAGTTCTTC. Protein product: CASSSGTVYNEQFF.